This T cell receptor (beta chain) was found in a study of tumor and adjacent non-tumor tissue in lung cancer. Turning to the study itself: There were 12 adenocarcinoma, a couple of squamous cell carcinoma and 1 small cell lung cancer cases.

Regarding this clonotype: A junction end diverges from the germline sequence, so it may reflect a read error.

A modified ARM-PCR protocol with three rounds of nested PCR amplified TCRbeta. TCRdb reprocessed the multiplex PCR reads via MiXCR and lists one record per CDR3 protein. This sample carries 65,000 to 85,000 distinct CDR3 sequences, 75% to 85% of them seen once, and the ten largest clones take around 45%. The CDR3 has 14 amino acids. Germline CDR1 reads SGHAT; CDR2 reads FQDESV (reference sequence). No cell sorting was done before RNA was extracted from the tissue. This non-tumor lung sample came from over 3 cm beyond the tumor edge. Input material: distant non-tumor lung tissue. The chain uses TRBV11-1 and TRBJ2-5; D gene ambiguous. This receptor was identified in a man aged 55 to 70 with non-small cell lung cancer. The CDR3 protein is CVSSKDTYQETRYF. The CDR3, as DNA: TGTGTCAGTAGCAAAGACACGTACCAAGAGACCCGGTACTTC.